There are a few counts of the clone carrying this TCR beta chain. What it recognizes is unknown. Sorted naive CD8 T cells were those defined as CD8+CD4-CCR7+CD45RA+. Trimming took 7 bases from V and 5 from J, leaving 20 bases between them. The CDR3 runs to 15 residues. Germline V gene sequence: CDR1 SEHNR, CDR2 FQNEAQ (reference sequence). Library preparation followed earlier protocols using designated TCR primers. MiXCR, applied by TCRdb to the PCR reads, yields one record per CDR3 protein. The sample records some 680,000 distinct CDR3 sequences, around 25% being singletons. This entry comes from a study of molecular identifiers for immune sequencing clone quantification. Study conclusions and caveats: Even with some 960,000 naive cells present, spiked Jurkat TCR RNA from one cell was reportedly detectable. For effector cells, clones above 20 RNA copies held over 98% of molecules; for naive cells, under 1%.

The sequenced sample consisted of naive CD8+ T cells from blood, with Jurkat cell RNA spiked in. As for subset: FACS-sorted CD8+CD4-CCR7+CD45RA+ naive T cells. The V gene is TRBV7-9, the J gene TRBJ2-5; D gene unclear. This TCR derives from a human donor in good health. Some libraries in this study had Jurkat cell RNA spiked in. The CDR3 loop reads CASNRAGVGWETQYF. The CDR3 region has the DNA TGTGCCAGCAACCGAGCTGGGGTTGGTTGGGAGACCCAGTACTTC. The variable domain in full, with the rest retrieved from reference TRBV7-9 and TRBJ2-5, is DTGVSQNPRHKITKRGQNVTFRCDPISEHNRLYWYRQTLGQGPEFLTYFQNEAQLEKSRLLSDRFSAERPKGSFSTLEIQRTEQGDSAMYLCASNRAGVGWETQYFGPGTRLLVL.